Listed here are 19 T cell receptor beta chains from one sample, sequenced in a study of tumor-infiltrating lymphocytes in localized non-small cell lung cancer. The method was immunoSEQ multiplex PCR; TCRdb's version includes in-frame clones alone and lacks a portion of them. The table shows thousands of clones, with around 85% occurring only once. Sequenced material: uninvolved lung tissue not adjacent to the tumor. The receptors were sampled from a human donor with non-small cell lung cancer.

The J gene is TRBJ2-5, the V gene TRBV4-1, with 14 bases fitting TRBD2. Germline trimming cut 0 bases from V and 5 bases from J; bases unmatched to any gene: 5. Germline-derived CDR1 and CDR2 are MGHRA and YSYEKL. This CDR3 comprises 17 residues. The CDR3 sequence: CASSQETSGRAGETQYF. The CDR3 nucleotides read TGCGCCAGCAGCCAAGAGACTAGCGGGAGGGCCGGGGAGACCCAGTACTTC.

This chain uses TRBV30 with TRBJ2-1; TRBD2 agrees at 7 bases. V lost 8 bases to trimming and J lost 2 bases; unmatched junction nucleotides: 12. CDR3 length: 15 amino acids. Germline-derived CDR1 and CDR2 are GTSNPN and SVGIG (reference sequence). CDR3: CAGAINGGAYNEQFF. The CDR3 coding sequence is TGTGCCGGGGCGATAAATGGGGGGGCCTACAATGAGCAGTTCTTC.

The rearrangement joins TRBV6-1 to TRBJ2-5; 11 bases line up with TRBD1. The CDR3 contains 15 residues. Germline CDR1 and CDR2: MNHNS and SASEGT. V shed 5 bases, J shed 5 bases, and the junction held 7 bases outside the gene matches. CDR3 coding DNA: TGTGCCAGCAGTTTGGACAGGGGGCGATGGGAGACCCAGTACTTC. Residues: CASSLDRGRWETQYF.

The chain links TRBV18 to TRBJ1-2, with 8 bases that match TRBD1. Trimming removed 3 bases from V and 4 bases from J; junction bases left unmatched: 10. Germline CDR1 and CDR2: KGHSH and LQKENI. The CDR3 totals 16 residues. CDR3 protein: CASSPDGQGPSYGYTF. The CDR3 bases are TGTGCCAGCTCACCCGATGGACAGGGACCTTCCTATGGCTACACCTTC.

The chain combines TRBV13 with TRBJ2-5; TRBD2 aligns across 14 bases. The germline V gene has CDR1 PRHDT and CDR2 FYEKMQ (reference sequence). V dropped 5 bases and J dropped 3; count of bases not matched to a gene: 8. The CDR3 length is 17 residues. The CDR3 DNA sequence: TGTGCCAGCAGCCCGGGACTAGCGGGAGAGGAGGAAGAGACCCAGTACTTC. Translated: CASSPGLAGEEEETQYF.

There are a few counts of this clone. The chain is built from TRBV7-6 and TRBJ2-7; D is possibly TRBD1 (7 bases). Germline V gene data show CDR1 as SGHVS and CDR2 as FNYEAQ. V shed 5 bases and J shed 2 bases, with 16 bases lying between them. This CDR3 spans 15 amino acids. The CDR3: CASSPRARGAYEQYF. Here the CDR3 DNA reads TGTGCCAGCAGCCCGCGAGCCAGGGGGGCCTACGAGCAGTACTTC.

The chain recombines TRBV5-1 with TRBJ2-7, with D uncertain. Germline values: CDR1 SGHRS, CDR2 YFSETQ. V dropped 4 bases and J dropped 5 bases, with 19 bases sitting between them. CDR3 length: 15 residues. CDR3: CASSLEINGGHEQYF. CDR3 DNA sequence: TGCGCCAGCAGCCTTGAGATTAATGGCGGACACGAGCAGTACTTC. The full variable domain, completed using reference TRBV5-1 and TRBJ2-7, is KAGVTQTPRYLIKTRGQQVTLSCSPISGHRSVSWYQQTPGQGLQFLFEYFSETQRNKGNFPGRFSGRQFSNSRSEMNVSTLELGDSALYLCASSLEINGGHEQYFGPGTRLTVT.

The rearrangement links TRBV7-2 to TRBJ2-3; D remains unclear. The germline gives CDR1 SGHTA, CDR2 FQGNSA. V gave up 6 bases and J gave up 6 bases, with 10 bases separating them. The CDR3 consists of 12 residues. The CDR3 is CASRPSADTQYF. The CDR3 DNA is TGTGCCAGCAGGCCCTCGGCGGATACGCAGTATTTT.

The J gene is TRBJ2-3, the V gene TRBV29-1, with 9 bases fitting TRBD2. Per the germline V gene, CDR1 is SQVTM and CDR2 is ANQGSEA. With V trimmed by 3 bases and J by 6 bases, 4 bases remained unmatched. This CDR3 has 13 amino acids. CDR3 coding DNA: TGCAGCGTTGAGAGGGCGGGGGGGGATACGCAGTATTTT. Amino acid sequence: CSVERAGGDTQYF.

The chain has TRBV28 and TRBJ1-2; D uncertain. This CDR3 is built from 16 residues. V was cut by 1 base and J by 2 bases, with 14 bases left in between. Germline loops: CDR1 MDHEN, CDR2 SYDVKM. CDR3 bases: TGTGCCAGCAGTTTATACCGGCAGGTCTTAAACTATGGCTACACCTTC. Protein product: CASSLYRQVLNYGYTF.

This chain joins TRBV6-5 and TRBJ2-3; D gene uncertain. V lost 7 bases, J lost 6 bases, and 20 bases lay in between. In germline, CDR1 is MNHEY, CDR2 SVGAGI. There are 15 residues in the CDR3. CDR3 DNA sequence: TGTGCCAGCAAGCCAGACCCGAATAACCTTGATACGCAGTATTTT. Its translation is CASKPDPNNLDTQYF.

The chain combines TRBV9 with TRBJ2-5; no firm D call. Germline assignment: CDR1 SGDLS and CDR2 YYNGEE. With 0 bases removed from V and 4 bases from J, the gap between germline ends came to 13 bases. The CDR3 is made up of 15 amino acids. In DNA, the CDR3 is TGTGCCAGCAGCGTAGAAGGGATGGGCCGAGAGACCCAGTACTTC. Protein sequence: CASSVEGMGRETQYF.

The chain employs TRBV13 and TRBJ2-1; D might be TRBD1 (9 bases). Germline-derived CDR1 and CDR2 are PRHDT and FYEKMQ (reference sequence). This CDR3 is built from 19 residues. Between the trimmed V and J ends, which lost 2 bases and 3 bases, there was a span of 23 bases. The CDR3 nucleotides are TGTGCCAGCAGCTTACGGGACAGGGTCACTAGCGGATTCTACAATGAGCAGTTCTTC. This sequence encodes CASSLRDRVTSGFYNEQFF. The full variable domain, completed using reference TRBV13 and TRBJ2-1, is AAGVIQSPRHLIKEKRETATLKCYPIPRHDTVYWYQQGPGQDPQFLISFYEKMQSDKGSIPDRFSAQQFSDYHSELNMSSLELGDSALYFCASSLRDRVTSGFYNEQFFGPGTRLTVL.

This chain connects TRBV7-8 to TRBJ2-1, with D uncertain. The germline V gene has CDR1 SGHVS and CDR2 FQNEAQ. The CDR3 consists of 16 residues. V lost 4 bases and J lost 0, with 13 bases in between. The DNA of the CDR3 is TGTGCCAGCAGCTCCTGGTCGAGGATCTCCTACAATGAGCAGTTCTTC. As protein: CASSSWSRISYNEQFF.

This clone is a singleton in its sample. The chain joins TRBV18 to TRBJ2-7, with 7 positions matching TRBD2. The CDR3 spans 14 residues. V gave up 2 bases and J gave up 2 bases; unmatched junction bases: 3. Germline V CDR1 and CDR2: KGHSH, LQKENI. In nucleotides, the CDR3 is TGTGCCAGCTCACCAGCGAGCGGGGCCTACGAGCAGTACTTC. Translation gives CASSPASGAYEQYF.

J is TRBJ1-2 and V is TRBV9, with D possibly being TRBD1 (5 bases). Germline V gene lookup returns CDR1 SGDLS and CDR2 YYNGEE. The CDR3 is made up of 17 amino acids. The V and J ends lost 2 bases and 2 bases respectively, with 19 bases between them. CDR3 sequence reads: CASSVTVFGEGNYGYTF. Here the CDR3 DNA reads TGTGCCAGCAGCGTTACTGTTTTCGGGGAGGGGAACTATGGCTACACCTTC.

This clone was seen a handful of times. This chain uses TRBV5-8 with TRBJ2-7; no firm D call. V lost 1 base and J 4 bases, leaving 9 bases between the germline ends. The length of the CDR3 is 13 residues. The germline CDR1 and CDR2 sequences are SGHTS and YDEGEE. CDR3 sequence (DNA): TGTGCCAGCAGCTTGTCGGTCGCGTACGAGCAGTACTTC. As protein: CASSLSVAYEQYF.

The genes are TRBV28 and TRBJ1-5; D is ambiguous. There are 15 residues in the CDR3. CDR1 MDHEN and CDR2 SYDVKM come from the germline V gene. Trimming left V 6 bases short and J 0 bases short, with 12 bases between. The CDR3 loop is CASRLTGVSNQPQHF. CDR3 nucleotide sequence: TGTGCCAGCAGACTTACGGGTGTTAGCAATCAGCCCCAGCATTTT.

V gene TRBV9 combines with J gene TRBJ2-3; 7 bases fit TRBD2. The CDR3 sequence is 16 residues long. The V gene end was trimmed by 4 bases and the J gene end by 0 bases; junction bases not matched to a gene: 8. CDR1 and CDR2 from the germline V gene are SGDLS and YYNGEE. This chain's CDR3 is CASSSYLGGSTDTQYF. The CDR3 DNA reads TGTGCCAGCAGCTCCTATCTGGGGGGGAGCACAGATACGCAGTATTTT.